The entry below describes one TCR beta chain. In the original processing: Quantification of nucleated cells was approximated via reference gene primer amplification. Produced via immunoSEQ multiplex PCR; TCRdb's table is partial and in-frame only. That table furnishes V, J and clone size, whereas the DNA furnished D and trimming. The data hold 130,000 to 150,000 clones, with approximately 88% observed a single time. Participants spanned ages about 18 to 89 years and resided in over 20 US areas. Which cohort a participant joined came from the clinical history participants gave. The CDR3 extends over 15 amino acids. The germline gives CDR1 SGHVS, CDR2 FQNEAQ. The V and J ends lost 2 bases and 3 bases respectively, with 11 bases between them. The data were taken from a study of blood T cell repertoires in COVID-19. Turning to the study itself: T cells, B-cell-depleted T cells, or PBMCs supplied cDNA or gDNA.

The sequencing sample was made of PBMCs or T cells enriched from blood (not recorded which). The TCR originated in a woman between 25 and 40 years old with acute COVID-19. V and J are TRBV7-8 and TRBJ2-1; maybe TRBD2 (6 bases). CDR3 sequence (DNA): TGTGCCAGCAGCTTATCGGGAGACTTCTACAATGAGCAGTTCTTC. Protein product: CASSLSGDFYNEQFF.